This is a list of T cell receptor beta chains from one sample in a study of blood T cell repertoires in COVID-19. Method: immunoSEQ multiplex PCR; TCRdb's copy keeps in-frame clones and lacks some. There are some 70,000 clones in the sample; 80% occur only once, and roughly 13% lies in the top ten. Sample: peripheral blood. These receptor sequences come from a man between 45 and 60 years old with COVID-19, enrolled during active disease. The CDR3 runs from the conserved cysteine through the conserved F or W. A D gene is named only where the DNA matches it firmly. Clone size is shown for a subset of rows, as once, few, many or a class of expanded clone.

cdr3_aa: CASSLGLAGGPVHEQYF; cdr3_nt: TGTGCCAGCAGTTTGGGACTAGCGGGAGGGCCGGTCCACGAGCAGTACTTC; d_call: TRBD2; v_call: TRBV28; j_call: TRBJ2-7; clone_size: -
cdr3_aa: CASSRGRASYEQYF; cdr3_nt: TGTGCCTCCTCCCGCGGGAGGGCCTCCTACGAGCAGTACTTC; d_call: TRBD2; v_call: TRBV27; j_call: TRBJ2-7; clone_size: -
cdr3_aa: CASSLGRGTYNEQFF; cdr3_nt: TGTGCCAGCAGCCTCGGGAGGGGGACCTACAATGAGCAGTTCTTC; d_call: TRBD2; v_call: TRBV7-3; j_call: TRBJ2-1; clone_size: -
cdr3_aa: CASSLVGTATGKTQYF; cdr3_nt: TGTGCCAGCAGCTTAGTAGGGACAGCAACGGGGAAGACCCAGTACTTC; d_call: TRBD1; v_call: TRBV7-2; j_call: TRBJ2-5; clone_size: -
cdr3_aa: CASSSTLAGAYEQYF; cdr3_nt: TGTGCCAGCAGTTCGACCTTAGCGGGCGCCTACGAGCAGTACTTC; d_call: TRBD2; v_call: TRBV28; j_call: TRBJ2-7; clone_size: -
cdr3_aa: CASSYPRRSSGNTIYF; cdr3_nt: TGTGCCAGCAGTTACCCCAGGAGGAGCTCTGGAAACACCATATATTTT; d_call: -; v_call: TRBV6-5; j_call: TRBJ1-3; clone_size: once
cdr3_aa: CASTRPGANVLTF; cdr3_nt: TGTGCCAGCACTAGGCCTGGGGCCAACGTCCTGACTTTC; d_call: -; v_call: TRBV6-6; j_call: TRBJ2-6; clone_size: -
cdr3_aa: CASSSVHRGGGAFF; cdr3_nt: TGTGCCAGCAGTTCCGTTCACAGGGGAGGTGGTGCTTTCTTT; d_call: TRBD1; v_call: TRBV6-5; j_call: TRBJ1-1; clone_size: -
cdr3_aa: CSASPATNEKLFF; cdr3_nt: TGCAGTGCTAGTCCTGCAACTAATGAAAAACTGTTTTTT; d_call: -; v_call: TRBV20-1; j_call: TRBJ1-4; clone_size: -
cdr3_aa: CASSPGRGGRSPLHF; cdr3_nt: TGTGCCAGCAGCCCCGGGCGGGGCGGGCGGTCACCCCTCCACTTT; d_call: -; v_call: TRBV6-5; j_call: TRBJ1-6; clone_size: -
cdr3_aa: CASSLALQGNEQFF; cdr3_nt: TGCGCCAGCAGCTTGGCCTTACAGGGGAATGAGCAGTTCTTC; d_call: TRBD1; v_call: TRBV5-1; j_call: TRBJ2-1; clone_size: -
cdr3_aa: CASSSSGLEYNEQFF; cdr3_nt: TGCGCCAGCAGCTCCTCGGGACTAGAGTACAATGAGCAGTTCTTC; d_call: TRBD2; v_call: TRBV5-1; j_call: TRBJ2-1; clone_size: -
cdr3_aa: CAWSTGTVGQPQHF; cdr3_nt: TGTGCCTGGAGTACCGGGACAGTAGGTCAGCCCCAGCATTTT; d_call: TRBD1; v_call: TRBV30; j_call: TRBJ1-5; clone_size: -
cdr3_aa: CASRGDGNTGELFF; cdr3_nt: TGTGCCAGTAGAGGAGACGGCAACACCGGGGAGCTGTTTTTT; d_call: -; v_call: TRBV19; j_call: TRBJ2-2; clone_size: -
cdr3_aa: CASSWGGEGYTF; cdr3_nt: TGTGCCAGCAGCTGGGGGGGAGAGGGCTACACCTTC; d_call: -; v_call: TRBV11-2; j_call: TRBJ1-2; clone_size: -
cdr3_aa: CASSLGATIYGYTF; cdr3_nt: TGTGCCAGCAGCTTAGGGGCTACCATCTATGGCTACACCTTC; d_call: -; v_call: TRBV7-9; j_call: TRBJ1-2; clone_size: -
cdr3_aa: CSASMAGGFYEQYF; cdr3_nt: TGCAGTGCTAGTATGGCGGGAGGCTTCTACGAGCAGTACTTC; d_call: TRBD2; v_call: TRBV20-1; j_call: TRBJ2-7; clone_size: -
cdr3_aa: CASSRGQVGEQYF; cdr3_nt: TGTGCCAGCAGCCGGGGACAGGTCGGCGAGCAGTACTTC; d_call: TRBD1; v_call: TRBV12-3/TRBV12-4; j_call: TRBJ2-7; clone_size: -
cdr3_aa: CASSPDRGGWGETQYF; cdr3_nt: TGTGCCAGCAGTCCCGACAGGGGAGGATGGGGAGAGACCCAGTACTTC; d_call: TRBD1; v_call: TRBV28; j_call: TRBJ2-5; clone_size: -
cdr3_aa: CASSRAGGGNEQFF; cdr3_nt: TGTGCCAGCAGTCGAGCGGGAGGGGGCAATGAGCAGTTCTTC; d_call: TRBD2; v_call: TRBV25-1; j_call: TRBJ2-1; clone_size: -
cdr3_aa: CASSYRTGTYEQYF; cdr3_nt: TGTGCCAGCAGCTACCGGACAGGGACCTACGAGCAGTACTTC; d_call: TRBD1; v_call: TRBV2; j_call: TRBJ2-7; clone_size: -
cdr3_aa: CASSFGGRYEQYF; cdr3_nt: TGTGCCAGCAGTTTCGGGGGGCGGTACGAGCAGTACTTC; d_call: -; v_call: TRBV27; j_call: TRBJ2-7; clone_size: -
cdr3_aa: CASSFSGGQNDEQFF; cdr3_nt: TGTGCCAGCAGCTTCTCGGGAGGGCAAAATGATGAGCAGTTCTTC; d_call: TRBD2; v_call: TRBV5-6; j_call: TRBJ2-1; clone_size: -
cdr3_aa: CASKNRDTSNYGYTF; cdr3_nt: TGTGCCAGTAAAAATCGGGACACCTCTAACTATGGCTACACCTTC; d_call: -; v_call: TRBV19; j_call: TRBJ1-2; clone_size: -
cdr3_aa: CAWSRGGDEQFF; cdr3_nt: TGTGCCTGGAGTCGGGGGGGGGATGAGCAGTTCTTC; d_call: TRBD2; v_call: TRBV30; j_call: TRBJ2-1; clone_size: -
cdr3_aa: CATSAGAGQPQHF; cdr3_nt: TGTGCCACCAGTGCAGGGGCAGGTCAGCCCCAGCATTTT; d_call: -; v_call: TRBV24-1; j_call: TRBJ1-5; clone_size: -
cdr3_aa: CATSRFRGAETQYF; cdr3_nt: TGTGCCACCAGTCGTTTCCGGGGGGCAGAGACCCAGTACTTC; d_call: -; v_call: TRBV24-1; j_call: TRBJ2-5; clone_size: -
cdr3_aa: CASSPPSGNTYEQYF; cdr3_nt: TGTGCCAGCAGCCCTCCGAGCGGGAACACCTACGAGCAGTACTTC; d_call: TRBD2; v_call: TRBV7-9; j_call: TRBJ2-7; clone_size: -
cdr3_aa: CASSPRQNTGELFF; cdr3_nt: TGTGCCAGCTCACCACGACAGAACACCGGGGAGCTGTTTTTT; d_call: -; v_call: TRBV18; j_call: TRBJ2-2; clone_size: -
cdr3_aa: CASSNFRGGTGELFF; cdr3_nt: TGTGCCAGCAGCAACTTTAGGGGAGGAACCGGGGAGCTGTTTTTT; d_call: -; v_call: TRBV3-1/TRBV3-2; j_call: TRBJ2-2; clone_size: -
cdr3_aa: CASSEVEGSGYTF; cdr3_nt: TGTGCCAGCAGTGAAGTGGAGGGTAGTGGCTACACCTTC; d_call: -; v_call: TRBV25-1; j_call: TRBJ1-2; clone_size: -
cdr3_aa: CASKLAGGTYNEQFF; cdr3_nt: TGTGCCAGTAAACTAGCGGGAGGGACCTACAATGAGCAGTTCTTC; d_call: TRBD2; v_call: TRBV19; j_call: TRBJ2-1; clone_size: -
cdr3_aa: CASSQAGNEQFF; cdr3_nt: TGTGCCAGCAGCCAAGCGGGGAATGAGCAGTTCTTC; d_call: TRBD2; v_call: TRBV7-2; j_call: TRBJ2-1; clone_size: few
cdr3_aa: CASSQDIPSYEQYF; cdr3_nt: TGTGCCAGCAGCCAAGACATCCCCTCCTACGAGCAGTACTTC; d_call: -; v_call: TRBV4-2; j_call: TRBJ2-7; clone_size: -
cdr3_aa: CASSRGTTAGDTQYF; cdr3_nt: TGCGCCAGCAGCCGTGGGACTACCGCCGGAGATACGCAGTATTTT; d_call: TRBD2; v_call: TRBV4-1; j_call: TRBJ2-3; clone_size: -
cdr3_aa: CASSFNGAGVYNEQFF; cdr3_nt: TGTGCCAGCAGCTTCAACGGAGCGGGAGTCTACAATGAGCAGTTCTTC; d_call: TRBD2; v_call: TRBV9; j_call: TRBJ2-1; clone_size: -
cdr3_aa: CASSSGTAYGYTF; cdr3_nt: TGCGCCAGCAGCTCCGGGACAGCCTATGGCTACACCTTC; d_call: TRBD1; v_call: TRBV5-1; j_call: TRBJ1-2; clone_size: -
cdr3_aa: CASSANRDRGSNEQYF; cdr3_nt: TGTGCCAGTAGTGCTAACCGGGACAGGGGGAGCAACGAGCAGTACTTC; d_call: TRBD1; v_call: TRBV19; j_call: TRBJ2-7; clone_size: -
cdr3_aa: CASRDRYRDPAFF; cdr3_nt: TGTGCCAGCAGGGACCGGTACAGGGACCCCGCTTTCTTT; d_call: -; v_call: TRBV2; j_call: TRBJ1-1; clone_size: few
cdr3_aa: CATSDPLTGGPGELFF; cdr3_nt: TGTGCCACCAGTGATCCTCTTACAGGGGGCCCCGGGGAGCTGTTTTTT; d_call: TRBD1; v_call: TRBV24-1; j_call: TRBJ2-2; clone_size: -
cdr3_aa: CASSPRASNQPQHF; cdr3_nt: TGCGCCAGCAGTCCCCGAGCTAGCAATCAGCCCCAGCATTTT; d_call: -; v_call: TRBV10-1; j_call: TRBJ1-5; clone_size: -